This T cell receptor beta chain comes out of a study of T cells after yellow fever vaccination. As TCR cDNA was made by 5'RACE template switching, a universal primer site and UMIs were added. One entry per CDR3 protein, called by TCRdb with MiXCR from the 5' RACE reads. The sample lists some 500,000 distinct CDR3 sequences, roughly 14% occurring once. The CDR3 length is 15 residues. Trimming at V came to 1 base and at J to 4 bases, leaving 5 bases not matched to a gene. The chain is built from TRBV12-3 or TRBV12-4 and TRBJ2-7, with 9 bases aligning to TRBD1. The specimen was PBMCs, collected on the day of the yellow fever booster vaccination. The sequence was obtained from a man younger than 40 who received the YFV17D yellow fever vaccine. CDR3 DNA: TGTGCCAGCAGTTTAGGCCTGGGACAGGGATACGAGCAGTACTTC. It is translated as CASSLGLGQGYEQYF.